What follows are 7 T cell receptor beta chains derived from one specimen sequenced in a study of early T cells in non-severe SARS-CoV-2 infection. In TCRdb, the 5' RACE reads were re-called with MiXCR into one record per CDR3 protein. The table lists 120,000 or so distinct CDR3 sequences, approximately 12% of them singletons. Sequencing was performed on whole blood, taken at baseline. Receptors were obtained from an adult who was a healthcare worker with PCR-confirmed SARS-CoV-2 infection or an uninfected control (not recorded which).

The chain employs TRBV2 and TRBJ1-1; 7 nucleotides agree with TRBD1. The CDR3 loop spans 14 amino acids. Germline assignment: CDR1 SNHLY and CDR2 FYNNEI. V was pared by 6 bases and J by 5 bases, with 9 bases of the junction left unmatched. CDR3 loop: CASRPTPGGTEAFF. In nucleotides, the CDR3 is TGTGCCAGCAGGCCGACCCCAGGGGGAACTGAAGCTTTCTTT.

This clonotype was counted ten times or more. The CDR3 region has the DNA TGTGCCAGTAGTATTGGGCAGGGGGCGCCGAACTATGGCTACACCTTC. It translates to CASSIGQGAPNYGYTF. The rearrangement uses TRBV19 and TRBJ1-2; the match to TRBD1 covers 8 bases. This CDR3 is built from 16 residues. J lost 2 bases, V lost 3 bases, and 8 bases had no gene match. CDR1 is LNHDA and CDR2 is SQIVND in the germline V gene (reference sequence).

In this sample, this clonotype turned up many times. The chain recombines TRBV29-1 with TRBJ2-3, with no clear D. The germline V gene has CDR1 SQVTM and CDR2 ANQGSEA. This CDR3 has 12 residues. Trimming shortened V by 4 bases and J by 6 bases, and 11 bases separated the two germline ends. CDR3 sequence (DNA): TGCAGCGTTGCACAAACTCGGGATACGCAGTATTTT. It is translated as CSVAQTRDTQYF.

On this clonotype: This could be a read error, since a much larger clone is one nucleotide away. V gene TRBV6-5 combines with J gene TRBJ1-4; D unresolved. The germline gives CDR1 MNHEY, CDR2 SVGAGI. This CDR3 has 15 amino acids. CDR3 residues: CGSKNSGATNEKLFF. The CDR3 DNA is TGTGGCAGCAAGAACTCAGGAGCAACTAATGAAAAACTGTTTTTT.

Remarks on this clonotype: The junction departs from germline at one end; a sequencing error may be responsible. Here the CDR3 reads CASSLSSQGRYTDTQYF. The CDR3 bases are TGTGCCAGCAGTTTATCGTCTCAGGGTCGATACACAGATACGCAGTACTTT. This chain connects TRBV28 to TRBJ2-3; D possibly corresponds to TRBD1 (5 bases). The CDR3 extends over 17 amino acids. The germline V gene encodes CDR1 MDHEN and CDR2 SYDVKM. Full variable domain (missing parts from reference TRBV28 and TRBJ2-3): DVKVTQSSRYLVKRTGEKVFLECVQDMDHENMFWYRQDPGLGLRLIYFSYDVKMKEKGDIPEGYSVSREKKERFSLILESASTNQTSMYLCASSLSSQGRYTDTQYFGPGTRLTVL.

This clonotype occurred a few times. The V and J genes are TRBV6-2 or TRBV6-3 and TRBJ1-5; D call uncertain. Trimming shortened V by 0 bases and J by 2 bases, and 11 bases separated the two germline ends. The CDR3 runs 16 residues. Looked up from germline, CDR1 is MNHEY and CDR2 is SVGEGT. CDR3 region: CASSYSMRTGNQPQHF. CDR3 nucleotides: TGTGCCAGCAGTTACTCGATGAGGACGGGCAATCAGCCCCAGCATTTT.

The sample holds a few counts of this clonotype. The V gene is TRBV24-1, the J gene TRBJ2-1; 9 nucleotides line up with TRBD1. V shed 5 bases and J 2 bases; nucleotides not matched to a gene: 3. This CDR3 is 15 amino acids long. Per the germline V gene, CDR1 is KGHDR and CDR2 is SFDVKD. CDR3 amino acids: CATSVGQGPYNEQFF. DNA for the CDR3: TGTGCCACCAGTGTCGGACAGGGGCCCTACAATGAGCAGTTCTTC.